The rows below give T cell receptor beta chains drawn from one sample of a study of blood T cells in healthy people across ages. MiXCR was run by TCRdb on the 5' RACE reads, yielding one entry per CDR3 protein. The data contain about 1.5 million distinct CDR3 sequences, 40% to 45% of them singletons. The source material was blood. The source is a woman younger than 35 in good health. CDR3s include the opening cysteine and the closing phenylalanine or tryptophan. The order of the fields is D gene, clone size, V gene, J gene, CDR3 DNA, CDR3 protein. The D gene is left open where the match is weak. Rows may omit the clone size; those that give it use once, few, many or a size class.

>.|.|TRBV6-2/TRBV6-3|TRBJ2-5
TGTGCCAGCAGTCTTTATGGGGTTGGTAAGACCCAGTACTTC
CASSLYGVGKTQYF
>.|few|TRBV9|TRBJ1-6
TGTGCCAGCAGCGTAGACAGCGGAGAGTATAATTCACCCCTCCACTTT
CASSVDSGEYNSPLHF
>TRBD2|many|TRBV12-5|TRBJ2-3
TGTGCTAGTGGTTTGGTACCGGGGGGGTTGACAGATACGCAGTATTTT
CASGLVPGGLTDTQYF
>.|.|TRBV11-2|TRBJ2-3
TGTGCCAGCAGCCGGGGTTGGGCGTCCGGCACAGATACGCAGTATTTT
CASSRGWASGTDTQYF
>.|.|TRBV12-3/TRBV12-4|TRBJ2-6
TGTGCCAGCAGTACCCGGGACTTTACGTCTGGGGCCAACGTCCTGACTTTC
CASSTRDFTSGANVLTF
>TRBD1|.|TRBV5-1|TRBJ1-1
TGCGCCAGCAGCCGGGCACAGGGGGGAGGCACTGAAGCTTTCTTT
CASSRAQGGGTEAFF
>.|.|TRBV20-1|TRBJ1-4
TGCAGTGCGCAAACAGCGTTAAATGAAAAACTGTTTTTT
CSAQTALNEKLFF
>TRBD2|.|TRBV4-3|TRBJ2-3
TGCGCCAGCAGCCAAGGTAGGTGGCGGGAGGTACCAGATACGCAGTATTTT
CASSQGRWREVPDTQYF
>.|many|TRBV29-1|TRBJ1-2
TGCAGCGTGGCCGGATTATATGGCTACACCTTC
CSVAGLYGYTF
>TRBD2|.|TRBV15|TRBJ2-3
TGTGCCACCAGCAGGGGACTAGCGGGAGAGACAGATACGCAGTATTTT
CATSRGLAGETDTQYF
>.|few|TRBV28|TRBJ1-5
TGTGCCAGCAGTTTGATGCAGGATCAGCCCCAGCATTTT
CASSLMQDQPQHF
>TRBD1|few|TRBV6-2/TRBV6-3|TRBJ2-1
TGTGCCAGCAGTTACTTGGGACAGGGGAGGTATGAGCAGTTCTTC
CASSYLGQGRYEQFF
>.|.|TRBV4-3|TRBJ1-2
TGCGCCAGCAACCAGAGGCGGCAGACTCCTGCCTACACCTTC
CASNQRRQTPAYTF
>TRBD1|.|TRBV2|TRBJ2-1
TGTGCCAGCATCGGGACAGGGGGCCATGAGCAGTTCTTC
CASIGTGGHEQFF
>TRBD2|.|TRBV20-1|TRBJ2-5
TGCAGTGCTAGAGATGAAAGCGGGAGGGGAGGGAAGACCCAGTACTTC
CSARDESGRGGKTQYF
>.|.|TRBV24-1|TRBJ2-5
TGTGCCACCAGTGACCCACGGGGTCCAGAGACCCAGTACTTC
CATSDPRGPETQYF
>TRBD2|few|TRBV12-3/TRBV12-4|TRBJ2-1
TGTGCCAGCAGTCCCAGACTAGCGGCTGAGCAGTTCTTC
CASSPRLAAEQFF
>.|few|TRBV10-3|TRBJ1-1
TGTGCCACCTCCGGAAGGAACACTGAAGCTTTCTTT
CATSGRNTEAFF
>.|few|TRBV10-3|TRBJ1-4
TGTGCCATCAGTCCGACATGGGGTAATGAAAAACTGTTTTTT
CAISPTWGNEKLFF
>.|.|TRBV29-1|TRBJ1-2
TGCAGCGTGGAGGATATTACAGGGTCTGGCTACACCTTC
CSVEDITGSGYTF
>.|few|TRBV15|TRBJ2-2
TGTGCCACCAGCAGAGAGAAGGATATCGGGGAGCTGTTTTTT
CATSREKDIGELFF
>TRBD2|.|TRBV30|TRBJ2-3
TGTGCCTGGAGTGATAACGGGAGGACAGATACGCAGTATTTT
CAWSDNGRTDTQYF
>.|.|TRBV4-3|TRBJ2-7
TGCGCCAGCAGCCAAGCCCGACAGACTATAGACGAGCAGTACTTC
CASSQARQTIDEQYF
>TRBD2|few|TRBV7-9|TRBJ2-1
TGTGCCAGCAGTCCATGGCGGAGCGGGGGGTTAAATGAGCAGTTCTTC
CASSPWRSGGLNEQFF
>.|many|TRBV7-9|TRBJ1-1
TGTGCCAGCAGTTTAGGTGGTTCGACTGAAGCTTTCTTT
CASSLGGSTEAFF
>.|.|TRBV2|TRBJ2-7
TGTGCCAGCACATTAGACTACTCCTACGAGCAGTACTTC
CASTLDYSYEQYF
>.|.|TRBV9|TRBJ2-5
TGTGCCAGCAGCGTCCTGGGAGGGGGGGGCAAAGAGACCCAGTACTTC
CASSVLGGGGKETQYF
>TRBD2|few|TRBV27|TRBJ2-3
TGTGCCAGCAGTCCCGAGGCGGGGGGGAACACAGATACGCAGTATTTT
CASSPEAGGNTDTQYF
>TRBD1|.|TRBV5-1|TRBJ1-4
TGCGCCAGCAGCACTTGGTGGACAGGGGTACCGAAGGAACTGTTTTTT
CASSTWWTGVPKELFF
>.|.|TRBV27|TRBJ2-2
TGTGCCAGCAGTTTGAACGGGGCGAACACCGGGGAGCTGTTTTTT
CASSLNGANTGELFF
>.|.|TRBV15|TRBJ2-5
TGTGCCACCAGCAGAGAGTCGCCCCAAGAGACCCAGTACTTC
CATSRESPQETQYF
>.|few|TRBV18|TRBJ1-4
TGTGCCAGCTCACCACGGCAGGGAGGCCTGTTTTTT
CASSPRQGGLFF
>.|.|TRBV25-1|TRBJ1-3
TGTGCCAGCAGCGATCCCGGCAGGGCGAGAGGAAACACCATATATTTT
CASSDPGRARGNTIYF
>TRBD2|many|TRBV9|TRBJ2-3
TGTGCCAGCAGCGTAGTCGCGGGGGGAAGCACAGATACGCAGTATTTT
CASSVVAGGSTDTQYF
>.|few|TRBV7-3|TRBJ2-1
TGTGCCAGCAGCTTTTCAAGCATCACCAATGAGCAGTTCTTC
CASSFSSITNEQFF
>TRBD2|few|TRBV12-3/TRBV12-4|TRBJ2-3
TGTGCCAGCAGGGGGACTAGCGGGCTGGCAGATACGCAGTATTTT
CASRGTSGLADTQYF
>TRBD1|few|TRBV7-9|TRBJ2-7
TGTGCCAGCAGCTCCCTAGACAGGGGGCTTAACTACGAGCAGTACTTC
CASSSLDRGLNYEQYF
>TRBD1|few|TRBV2|TRBJ2-7
TGTGCCAGCAAACAGGGGTCCCTCTACGAGCAGTACTTC
CASKQGSLYEQYF
>.|few|TRBV11-2|TRBJ2-1
TGTGCCAGCAGCTTAGAGGTTCGGTACAATGAGCAGTTCTTC
CASSLEVRYNEQFF
>TRBD2|few|TRBV7-9|TRBJ2-3
TGTGCCAGCAGCCCCTCGCAAGGGCTAGCGGCAGATACGCAGTATTTT
CASSPSQGLAADTQYF
>.|.|TRBV20-1|TRBJ1-2
TGCAGTGGGGGGAGGAGAAGGACCTTATATGGCTACACCTTC
CSGGRRRTLYGYTF
>.|.|TRBV5-1|TRBJ2-7
TGCGCCAGCAGCTTGGGGATGGACTCCTACGAGCAGTACTTC
CASSLGMDSYEQYF